The clone carrying this T cell receptor beta chain has only one observation. What it binds is unknown. The germline V gene has CDR1 SQVTM and CDR2 ANQGSEA. Between the trimmed V and J ends, which lost 5 bases and 2 bases, there was a span of 14 bases. The CDR3 contains 14 residues. TCR beta cDNA was prepared out of roughly 520 ng total RNA by means of a constant-region primer. Three-round nested multiplex PCR performed with slightly modified ARM-PCR produced the TCR beta libraries. For approximately 9 cycles apiece, the opening two PCR rounds ran with TRBV1-TRBV30 forward primers and a C-beta reverse primer. MiXCR, applied by TCRdb to the multiplex PCR reads, yields one record per CDR3 protein. The repertoire holds around 190,000 distinct CDR3 sequences, with around four fifths as singletons. This entry comes from a study of tumor-infiltrating lymphocytes in primary liver carcinoma. On the study more broadly: Samples returned roughly 3.5 to 7.13 million productive TCRbeta reads each. Read depth did not differ significantly between tissue types.

Joint extraction of RNA and DNA used about 17-32 mg of bulk tissue that was unsorted. The study sampled five separate regions from each tumor. General study findings and limits: A significantly higher top-250-clone fraction was recorded for tumors than for blood (p = 0.039).

The rearrangement links TRBV29-1 to TRBJ2-3, with D uncertain. The sequenced sample consisted of tumor tissue from primary liver carcinoma. The TCR originated in a man in his forties with primary liver carcinoma and hepatitis B virus infection. The CDR3 loop is CSVQQGIPTDTQYF. CDR3 DNA: TGCAGCGTTCAACAAGGGATCCCCACAGATACGCAGTATTTT.